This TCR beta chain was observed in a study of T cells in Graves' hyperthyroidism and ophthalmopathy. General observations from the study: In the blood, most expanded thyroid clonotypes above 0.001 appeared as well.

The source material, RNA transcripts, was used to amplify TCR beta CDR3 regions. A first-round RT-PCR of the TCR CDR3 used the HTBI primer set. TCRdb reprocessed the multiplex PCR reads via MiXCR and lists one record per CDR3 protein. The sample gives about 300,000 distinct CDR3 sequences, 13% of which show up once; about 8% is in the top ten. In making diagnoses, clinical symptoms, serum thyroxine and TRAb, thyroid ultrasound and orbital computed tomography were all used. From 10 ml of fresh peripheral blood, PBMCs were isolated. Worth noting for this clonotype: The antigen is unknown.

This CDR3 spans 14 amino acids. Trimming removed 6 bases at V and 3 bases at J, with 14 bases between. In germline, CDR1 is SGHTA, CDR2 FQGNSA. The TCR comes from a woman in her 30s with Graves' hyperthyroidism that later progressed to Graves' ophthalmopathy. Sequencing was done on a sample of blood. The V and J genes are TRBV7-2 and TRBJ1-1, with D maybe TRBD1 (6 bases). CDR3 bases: TGTGCCAGCAGTCCGGGAGGGGGGCACACTGAAGCTTTCTTT. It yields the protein CASSPGGGHTEAFF. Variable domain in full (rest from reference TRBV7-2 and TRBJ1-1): GAGVSQSPSNKVTEKGKDVELRCDPISGHTALYWYRQSLGQGLEFLIYFQGNSAPDKSGLPSDRFSAERTGGSVSTLTIQRTQQEDSAVYLCASSPGGGHTEAFFGQGTRLTVV.